A selection of T cell receptor beta chains follows, all from one sample in a study of OX40 agonist ivuxolimab in advanced cancers. Sequencing was performed with immunoSEQ multiplex PCR; in TCRdb, only in-frame clones are kept and a portion is missing. The sample consists of roughly 30,000 clones, around 90% of them appearing once. Source: CD4+ or CD8+ T cells sorted from blood, taken in a trial of the OX40 agonist ivuxolimab. The receptors here all came from an adult with an advanced solid tumor such as melanoma, head and neck, liver or kidney cancer. Both conserved end residues are part of each CDR3. Fields, in order: D gene, J gene, CDR3 length, clone size, V gene, CDR3 protein, CDR3 DNA. D genes are given only for firm matches. Expanded clones are given a class, and other clones once, few, many or no size at all.

d_call: -
j_call: TRBJ2-7
cdr3_length: 16
clone_size: -
v_call: TRBV14
cdr3_aa: CASSQGSDTGVHEQYF
cdr3_nt: TGTGCCAGCAGCCAAGGGTCGGACACTGGTGTGCACGAGCAGTACTTC

d_call: -
j_call: TRBJ1-2
cdr3_length: 12
clone_size: -
v_call: TRBV7-9
cdr3_aa: CASSLAGYGYTF
cdr3_nt: TGTGCCAGCAGCTTAGCAGGGTATGGCTACACCTTC

d_call: -
j_call: TRBJ2-1
cdr3_length: 14
clone_size: -
v_call: TRBV5-4
cdr3_aa: CASSRRGSYNEQFF
cdr3_nt: TGTGCCAGCAGCCGTAGGGGCTCCTACAATGAGCAGTTCTTC

d_call: -
j_call: TRBJ1-1
cdr3_length: 13
clone_size: -
v_call: TRBV19
cdr3_aa: CASSTGLNTEAFF
cdr3_nt: TGTGCCAGTAGTACGGGGTTGAACACTGAAGCTTTCTTT

d_call: -
j_call: TRBJ2-3
cdr3_length: 18
clone_size: -
v_call: TRBV5-4
cdr3_aa: CASSLAEGWDGATDTQYF
cdr3_nt: TGTGCCAGCAGCTTGGCAGAGGGTTGGGACGGGGCCACAGATACGCAGTATTTT

d_call: -
j_call: TRBJ1-1
cdr3_length: 14
clone_size: -
v_call: TRBV11-1
cdr3_aa: CASSSEEQGRVAFF
cdr3_nt: TGTGCCAGCAGCTCAGAAGAACAGGGTAGAGTGGCTTTCTTT

d_call: -
j_call: TRBJ2-5
cdr3_length: 13
clone_size: -
v_call: TRBV2
cdr3_aa: CASSDSAKETQYF
cdr3_nt: TGTGCCAGCAGTGATTCAGCAAAAGAGACCCAGTACTTC

d_call: -
j_call: TRBJ2-1
cdr3_length: 16
clone_size: once
v_call: TRBV11-1
cdr3_aa: CASSHRVGEGGNEQFF
cdr3_nt: TGTGCCAGCAGCCACAGGGTCGGGGAGGGAGGAAATGAGCAGTTCTTC

d_call: TRBD1
j_call: TRBJ1-6
cdr3_length: 14
clone_size: -
v_call: TRBV6-5
cdr3_aa: CASSYGTEYSPLHF
cdr3_nt: TGTGCCAGCAGTTACGGGACAGAGTATTCACCCCTCCACTTT

d_call: -
j_call: TRBJ1-1
cdr3_length: 15
clone_size: -
v_call: TRBV6-1
cdr3_aa: CASSDGLSSNTEAFF
cdr3_nt: TGTGCCAGCAGCGATGGGTTGTCTTCGAACACTGAAGCTTTCTTT

d_call: TRBD2
j_call: TRBJ2-1
cdr3_length: 17
clone_size: -
v_call: TRBV4-2
cdr3_aa: CASSQEWSGGPYNEQFF
cdr3_nt: TGTGCCAGCAGCCAAGAGTGGAGCGGGGGCCCCTACAATGAGCAGTTCTTC

d_call: TRBD2
j_call: TRBJ2-7
cdr3_length: 14
clone_size: few
v_call: TRBV7-9
cdr3_aa: CASSSSGAEGEQYF
cdr3_nt: TGTGCCAGCAGCTCTAGCGGGGCGGAGGGGGAGCAGTACTTC

d_call: TRBD2
j_call: TRBJ2-1
cdr3_length: 17
clone_size: -
v_call: TRBV7-9
cdr3_aa: CASSLAGTSSLYNEQFF
cdr3_nt: TGTGCCAGCAGCTTAGCCGGGACTAGCTCTCTCTACAATGAGCAGTTCTTC

d_call: TRBD2
j_call: TRBJ2-2
cdr3_length: 13
clone_size: -
v_call: TRBV7-2
cdr3_aa: CASTLGGAGELFF
cdr3_nt: TGTGCCAGCACCCTTGGGGGGGCCGGGGAGCTGTTTTTT

d_call: -
j_call: TRBJ2-2
cdr3_length: 15
clone_size: -
v_call: TRBV9
cdr3_aa: CASSVGGPGTGELFF
cdr3_nt: TGTGCCAGCAGCGTAGGGGGACCCGGGACCGGGGAGCTGTTTTTT

d_call: -
j_call: TRBJ1-2
cdr3_length: 14
clone_size: -
v_call: TRBV27
cdr3_aa: CASSLGQGDYGYTF
cdr3_nt: TGTGCCAGCAGTTTAGGGCAGGGAGACTATGGCTACACCTTC

d_call: TRBD2
j_call: TRBJ2-3
cdr3_length: 17
clone_size: -
v_call: TRBV4-3
cdr3_aa: CASSQVGAGGEGDTQYF
cdr3_nt: TGCGCCAGCAGCCAAGTAGGAGCGGGAGGGGAGGGCGATACGCAGTATTTT

d_call: -
j_call: TRBJ2-1
cdr3_length: 13
clone_size: -
v_call: TRBV11-3
cdr3_aa: CASSLRDYNEQFF
cdr3_nt: TGTGCCAGCAGCTTACGGGATTACAATGAGCAGTTCTTC

d_call: -
j_call: TRBJ2-1
cdr3_length: 14
clone_size: -
v_call: TRBV25-1
cdr3_aa: CASTPGSSYNEQFF
cdr3_nt: TGTGCCAGCACTCCGGGGAGCTCCTACAATGAGCAGTTCTTC

d_call: TRBD2
j_call: TRBJ2-5
cdr3_length: 18
clone_size: -
v_call: TRBV4-3
cdr3_aa: CASSQDTVGLAGPETQYF
cdr3_nt: TGCGCCAGCAGCCAAGATACAGTGGGACTAGCGGGACCGGAGACCCAGTACTTC